The next 5 T cell receptor beta chains were all read from a single sample in a study of blood T cell repertoires in COVID-19 (dated by TCRdb to the early 2020s). Receptor libraries were prepared by the immunoSEQ multiplex PCR assay. TCRdb obtained this table from immuneACCESS and retained in-frame rearrangements with V and J assigned. These tables miss some clones; where compared with another copy, unresolved V genes account for less than half of the shortfall, and the remainder is unexplained. This sample has a few hundred thousand clones in its table, and around 80% of those were observed once. The ten largest account for approximately 1.2% of the sample. Sequences were obtained from peripheral blood. The source is a woman aged 45-59 years with acute or convalescent COVID-19.

The genes are TRBV11-2 and TRBJ2-1, with D tentatively TRBD2 (5 bases). The CDR3 is made up of 16 amino acids. Germline V CDR1 and CDR2: SGHAT, FQNNGV. The V end lost 4 bases, the J end lost 2 bases, and 15 bases lay between the germline ends. The CDR3 region has the DNA TGTGCCAGCAGCTCCCTCGGCAGCGGCGCCTACAATGAGCAGTTCTTC. Protein: CASSSLGSGAYNEQFF.

The chain joins TRBV2 to TRBJ2-7; TRBD1 matches 8 bases. In germline, CDR1 is SNHLY, CDR2 FYNNEI. The CDR3 length is 13 residues. V was clipped by 8 bases and J by 4 bases; unmatched bases: 7. The CDR3 DNA reads TGTGCCAGCGGGAGACAGGGGCAGTACGAGCAGTACTTC. It encodes CASGRQGQYEQYF.

V usage is TRBV7-6 and J usage is TRBJ2-7; 8 bases are shared with TRBD2. CDR3 length: 15 amino acids. V shed 1 base, J shed 0 bases, and the junction held 2 bases outside the gene matches. Germline assignment: CDR1 SGHVS and CDR2 FNYEAQ. In nucleotides, the CDR3 is TGTGCCAGCAGCTTAGAACTAGCGGACTCCTACGAGCAGTACTTC. This codes for CASSLELADSYEQYF.

This clone was recorded once. The chain joins TRBV5-1 to TRBJ1-1; possibly TRBD1 for D (6 bases). Germline CDR1 reads SGHRS; CDR2 reads YFSETQ. The ends were cut back, 0 bases at V and 9 bases at J, with 9 bases in the middle. The CDR3 has 12 residues. DNA for the CDR3: TGCGCCAGCAGCTTGGGACAGGCCAAAGCTTTCTTT. Translating gives CASSLGQAKAFF.

The V and J genes are TRBV9 and TRBJ2-2, with 9 positions matching TRBD2. Germline-derived CDR1 and CDR2 are SGDLS and YYNGEE. Trimming removed 4 bases from V and 1 base from J; junction bases left unmatched: 8. This CDR3 contains 17 residues. CDR3 residues: CASSPNRRGGNTGELFF. The CDR3 DNA is TGTGCCAGCAGCCCCAATAGGCGGGGGGGGAACACCGGGGAGCTGTTTTTT.